This is a list of T cell receptor beta chains from one sample in a study of identical twins. One entry per CDR3 protein results from TCRdb running MiXCR on the 5' RACE reads. This sample carries 600,000 to 850,000 distinct CDR3 sequences, about 18% of them seen once, and the ten largest clones take around 12%. This sample also appeared in a second study, on T cells expressing NK-cell markers.

Sample: PBMCs. Receptor source: a woman under 30 in good health. Both conserved end residues are part of each CDR3. A D gene is named only where the DNA matches it firmly. Clone size is not always given. Where it is, it says once, few, many or a class for expanded clones.

d_call: .; clone_size: few; j_call: TRBJ2-5; v_call: TRBV20-1; cdr3_aa: CSASLRRETQYF; cdr3_nt: TGCAGTGCTAGTCTGCGGCGAGAGACCCAGTACTTC
d_call: .; clone_size: .; j_call: TRBJ2-1; v_call: TRBV4-3; cdr3_aa: CASSQLMSSYNEQFF; cdr3_nt: TGCGCCAGCAGCCAGTTAATGAGCTCCTACAATGAGCAGTTCTTC
d_call: .; clone_size: few; j_call: TRBJ2-1; v_call: TRBV20-1; cdr3_aa: CSAAQVGASYNEQFF; cdr3_nt: TGCAGTGCCGCCCAAGTGGGCGCATCGTACAATGAGCAGTTCTTC
d_call: TRBD1; clone_size: .; j_call: TRBJ1-2; v_call: TRBV20-1; cdr3_aa: CSAYGTVNYGYTF; cdr3_nt: TGCAGTGCGTACGGGACAGTGAACTATGGCTACACCTTC
d_call: TRBD2; clone_size: .; j_call: TRBJ2-3; v_call: TRBV5-1; cdr3_aa: CASSPLPGLGLADTQYF; cdr3_nt: TGCGCCAGCAGCCCCCTACCGGGACTAGGATTGGCAGATACGCAGTATTTT
d_call: TRBD1; clone_size: few; j_call: TRBJ1-6; v_call: TRBV6-2/TRBV6-3; cdr3_aa: CASSILDRGKSPLHF; cdr3_nt: TGTGCCAGCAGTATCCTGGACAGGGGTAAATCACCCCTCCACTTT
d_call: .; clone_size: .; j_call: TRBJ2-3; v_call: TRBV6-1; cdr3_aa: CASSIHTAGTQYF; cdr3_nt: TGTGCCAGCAGTATCCACACCGCGGGTACGCAGTATTTT
d_call: TRBD2; clone_size: .; j_call: TRBJ2-1; v_call: TRBV9; cdr3_aa: CASSVELAGASAAYNEQFF; cdr3_nt: TGTGCCAGCAGCGTAGAACTAGCGGGGGCCTCCGCCGCCTACAATGAGCAGTTCTTC
d_call: TRBD2; clone_size: few; j_call: TRBJ2-3; v_call: TRBV9; cdr3_aa: CASSSGTSGSTQYF; cdr3_nt: TGTGCCAGCAGCTCCGGGACTAGCGGCAGTACGCAGTATTTT
d_call: .; clone_size: .; j_call: TRBJ2-2; v_call: TRBV20-1; cdr3_aa: CSARAGSSGELFF; cdr3_nt: TGCAGTGCTAGAGCGGGTAGCTCCGGGGAGCTGTTTTTT
d_call: TRBD2; clone_size: .; j_call: TRBJ2-3; v_call: TRBV6-5; cdr3_aa: CASSYSNPLAGFSDTQYF; cdr3_nt: TGTGCCAGCAGTTACTCCAACCCCCTAGCGGGTTTTTCAGATACGCAGTATTTT
d_call: TRBD2; clone_size: few; j_call: TRBJ2-1; v_call: TRBV5-6; cdr3_aa: CASHPFWREYNEQFF; cdr3_nt: TGTGCCAGCCACCCCTTCTGGCGGGAGTACAATGAGCAGTTCTTC
d_call: TRBD2; clone_size: .; j_call: TRBJ2-3; v_call: TRBV20-1; cdr3_aa: CSATPQRGLAGRTQYF; cdr3_nt: TGCAGTGCTACTCCGCAGCGGGGACTAGCGGGACGCACGCAGTATTTT
d_call: .; clone_size: few; j_call: TRBJ1-1; v_call: TRBV13; cdr3_aa: CASSLRARGTEAFF; cdr3_nt: TGTGCCAGCAGCTTGAGGGCGCGGGGCACTGAAGCTTTCTTT
d_call: TRBD2; clone_size: .; j_call: TRBJ2-1; v_call: TRBV7-8; cdr3_aa: CASSLAAGVVDFYNEQFF; cdr3_nt: TGTGCCAGCAGCTTAGCGGCGGGGGTAGTTGACTTCTACAATGAGCAGTTCTTC
d_call: TRBD1; clone_size: .; j_call: TRBJ1-4; v_call: TRBV12-3/TRBV12-4; cdr3_aa: CASSRRTGTNEKLFF; cdr3_nt: TGTGCCAGCAGCCGACGGACAGGGACTAATGAAAAACTGTTTTTT
d_call: .; clone_size: few; j_call: TRBJ2-1; v_call: TRBV18; cdr3_aa: CASSPDIQGTRNEQFF; cdr3_nt: TGTGCCAGCTCACCAGATATCCAGGGAACAAGGAATGAGCAGTTCTTC
d_call: .; clone_size: few; j_call: TRBJ2-1; v_call: TRBV20-1; cdr3_aa: CSASTGGGSVNEQFF; cdr3_nt: TGCAGTGCCAGCACGGGGGGCGGGAGTGTCAATGAGCAGTTCTTC
d_call: .; clone_size: few; j_call: TRBJ2-7; v_call: TRBV12-3/TRBV12-4; cdr3_aa: CAIRDRSGHTEQYF; cdr3_nt: TGTGCCATCAGGGACCGATCTGGCCATACCGAGCAGTACTTC
d_call: .; clone_size: .; j_call: TRBJ2-2; v_call: TRBV5-6; cdr3_aa: CASSLGGTANTGELFF; cdr3_nt: TGTGCCAGCAGCTTGGGCGGGACAGCGAACACCGGGGAGCTGTTTTTT